Presented here are 9 T cell receptor beta chains from one specimen sequenced in a study of tumor-infiltrating lymphocytes in oesophageal squamous cell carcinoma. TCRdb fed the PCR reads into MiXCR, producing one record per CDR3 protein. The repertoire has under 15,000 distinct CDR3 sequences, 50% to 60% of them found once; the top ten carry 30% to 35%. The sample consisted of esophageal tumor tissue. The receptors here all came from a female donor with esophageal squamous cell carcinoma.

The chain combines TRBV18 with TRBJ2-3; tentatively, D is TRBD1 or TRBD2 (6 bases each). CDR1 is KGHSH and CDR2 is LQKENI in the germline V gene. This CDR3 has 15 residues. Trimming removed 2 bases at V and 0 bases at J, with 9 bases between. The CDR3 loop is CASSPWGASTDTQYF. CDR3 nucleotides: TGTGCCAGCTCACCATGGGGGGCAAGCACAGATACGCAGTATTTT.

Only a few counts were recorded for this clonotype. The V call is TRBV6-1, the J call TRBJ2-3; 7 positions agree with TRBD2. This CDR3 has 16 residues. V shed 5 bases, J shed 2 bases, and the junction held 10 bases outside the gene matches. In germline, CDR1 is MNHNS, CDR2 SASEGT. The CDR3: CASSKRASGHTDTQYF. CDR3 nucleotide sequence: TGTGCCAGCAGTAAAAGGGCTAGCGGCCACACAGATACGCAGTATTTT.

J is TRBJ2-1 and V is TRBV7-2, with 8 bases matching TRBD2. Trimming at V came to 5 bases and at J to 5 bases, leaving 14 bases not matched to a gene. The CDR3 runs to 17 residues. Germline CDR1 SGHTA, CDR2 FQGNSA. The CDR3 sequence is CASSRFVVTSANNEQFF. The CDR3 nucleotides are TGTGCCAGCAGCCGTTTTGTTGTGACTAGCGCAAACAATGAGCAGTTCTTC. The full variable domain, with the rest looked up from reference TRBV7-2 and TRBJ2-1, is GAGVSQSPSNKVTEKGKDVELRCDPISGHTALYWYRQSLGQGLEFLIYFQGNSAPDKSGLPSDRFSAERTGGSVSTLTIQRTQQEDSAVYLCASSRFVVTSANNEQFFGPGTRLTVL.

The chain recombines TRBV24-1 with TRBJ2-1, with TRBD1 identical over 7 bases. Germline V gene sequence: CDR1 KGHDR, CDR2 SFDVKD. This CDR3 is built from 14 residues. V lost 4 bases and J lost 8; bases outside the gene matches: 7. The CDR3 is CATSDPRQGYEQFF. DNA for the CDR3: TGTGCCACCAGTGACCCAAGACAGGGCTATGAGCAGTTCTTC.

The chain is built from TRBV7-6 and TRBJ2-3; D gene uncertain. The V and J ends lost 5 bases and 10 bases respectively, with 19 bases between them. Germline CDR1 is SGHVS and CDR2 is FNYEAQ. The CDR3 runs 14 residues. Written as DNA, the CDR3 is TGTGCCAGCAGCCAATCTAGGGCCGAGATAGCGCAGTATTTT. Translation: CASSQSRAEIAQYF.

In its sample, this clonotype was seen once. The chain employs TRBV7-8 and TRBJ2-3; TRBD1 matches at 11 bases. The DNA end is a closer match to TRBJ2-7, so the J assignment may be wrong. Germline CDR1 reads SGHVS; CDR2 reads FQNEAQ. The CDR3 contains 13 residues. CDR3 residues: CASSPDRGQEQYF. CDR3 bases: TGTGCCAGCAGCCCGGACAGGGGGCAAGAGCAGTACTTC.

Of note for this clonotype: No conserved phenylalanine or tryptophan is present at the end of the CDR3, so a read error is the likely explanation. No DNA is shown, since the ends of the CDR3 on it are uncertain; the CDR3 is the one TCRdb lists. The rearrangement links TRBV6-1 to TRBJ2-6; the DNA was not used to check the table's D call, TRBD2. The CDR3 region is 17 residues in length, termini included. Germline assignment: CDR1 MNHNS and CDR2 SASEGT. CDR3 amino acids: CASTPTASSSYEQYFGP.

J is TRBJ2-1 and V is TRBV7-2, with 8 bases aligning to TRBD2. Germline V gives CDR1 SGHTA, CDR2 FQGNSA. CDR3 size: 16 residues. V gave up 4 bases and J gave up 0 bases; unmatched junction bases: 5. CDR3 DNA: TGTGCCAGCAGCTCACGCCGGGGGGGCTCCTACAATGAGCAGTTCTTC. As protein: CASSSRRGGSYNEQFF.

This clonotype was detected a few times. J is TRBJ2-5 and V is TRBV7-6; 8 bases line up with TRBD1. The J call is uncertain, as TRBJ2-7 better fits the DNA end. The CDR3 extends over 14 amino acids. Germline V gene data show CDR1 as SGHVS and CDR2 as FNYEAQ. CDR3 amino acids: CASSFSGTGYEQYF. The CDR3 DNA sequence: TGTGCCAGCAGCTTTTCAGGGACAGGCTACGAGCAGTACTTC.